The source of this T cell receptor (beta chain) is a study of shared clonotypes between healthy human individuals. Terminally differentiated effector memory CD45RA+ cells were left out of the naive CD8 fraction, which was CD45RO-negative and positively selected for CCR7. Measured with immunoSEQ multiplex PCR; TCRdb has only the in-frame clones, and not every one. Here the sample spans over 2 million clones, about 95% being singletons. This clone was counted once. Its antigen remains unidentified. Study conclusions and caveats: The researchers took only blood, and tissue repertoires probably look different.

Germline V gene sequence: CDR1 SEHNR, CDR2 FQNEAQ (reference sequence). The J segment lost 3 bases and the V segment lost 5 bases, leaving 9 bases of the junction unmatched. The CDR3 is 15 amino acids. Sequencing was performed on naive CD8+ T cells sorted from blood. V is TRBV7-9 and J is TRBJ1-1; TRBD1 matches at 7 bases. The clonotype was recovered from a man between 18 and 35 years old in good health. CDR3 nucleotides: TGTGCCAGCAGCGTTTCGACAGGGATGGACACTGAAGCTTTCTTT. Encoded protein: CASSVSTGMDTEAFF.